These 11 T cell receptor beta chains were all obtained from the same sample, sequenced in a study of cytomegalovirus exposure and HLA in healthy donors (dated by TCRdb to the late 2010s). To prepare the library, the immunoSEQ multiplex PCR assay was applied. For the multiplex PCR, a mixture combining 60 forward primers for TCR Vbeta segments and 13 reverse primers for TCR Jbeta segments was used. Held by TCRdb, this immuneACCESS table contains in-frame sequences only and omits some clones. Under half of the omission traces to an unresolved V gene where checked; the cause of the rest is unknown. The sample data list some 180,000 clones, and just over 75% of these were observed just once. In total, the top ten clones hold around 3.5% of the sample. Input material: PBMCs. Source of these receptors: a woman aged 55-70 years in good health and CMV-seropositive.

This chain links TRBV20-1 with TRBJ1-1, with a weak D call TRBD1 (6 bases). V was cut by 6 bases and J by 10 bases, with 15 bases left in between. This CDR3 is 11 amino acids long. Germline V gene lookup returns CDR1 DFQATT and CDR2 SNEGSKA (reference sequence). CDR3 in amino acids: CSARRDIGAFF. CDR3 sequence (DNA): TGCAGTGCACGCCGGGACATAGGAGCTTTCTTT.

CDR3 in amino acids: CASSSKVAAGEGEKLFF. The CDR3 DNA sequence: TGTGCCAGCAGTTCAAAAGTCGCGGCGGGGGAGGGGGAAAAACTGTTTTTT. The J gene is TRBJ1-4, the V gene TRBV28; tentative D call: TRBD1 (5 bases). The CDR3 runs to 17 residues. CDR1 is MDHEN and CDR2 is SYDVKM in the germline V gene. Trimming stripped 4 bases from V and 8 bases from J, with 23 bases between. The variable domain in full, with the rest retrieved from reference TRBV28 and TRBJ1-4, is DVKVTQSSRYLVKRTGEKVFLECVQDMDHENMFWYRQDPGLGLRLIYFSYDVKMKEKGDIPEGYSVSREKKERFSLILESASTNQTSMYLCASSSKVAAGEGEKLFFGSGTQLSVL.

The V gene is TRBV4-2, the J gene TRBJ2-7; 8 bases are a match to TRBD1. V gave up 1 base and J gave up 5 bases; unmatched junction bases: 7. The V gene's germline CDR1 is LGHNA and CDR2 YNFKEQ. The CDR3 spans 15 residues. CDR3: CASSQGGQDHHEQYF. CDR3 DNA sequence: TGTGCCAGCAGCCAAGGGGGACAGGATCACCACGAGCAGTACTTC.

This CDR3 is CASSLGGQGGETQYF. The CDR3 bases are TGTGCCAGCAGCTTAGGGGGACAGGGGGGAGAGACCCAGTACTTC. The rearrangement uses TRBV7-2 and TRBJ2-5, with 11 bases that match TRBD1. The ends lost 1 base at V and 4 bases at J; junction bases unmatched: 2. CDR1 and CDR2 from the germline V gene are SGHTA and FQGNSA. The CDR3 totals 15 residues.

V gene TRBV28 combines with J gene TRBJ1-4; TRBD1 is a possible D gene (5 bases). Germline assignment: CDR1 MDHEN and CDR2 SYDVKM. The CDR3 runs 13 residues. V shed 10 bases and J shed 7 bases, with 16 bases lying between them. Here the CDR3 reads CATREGSREKLFF. The CDR3, as DNA: TGTGCCACCAGGGAGGGAAGTCGTGAAAAACTGTTTTTT.

The chain has TRBV18 and TRBJ2-7; TRBD2 matches 8 bases. The germline gives CDR1 KGHSH, CDR2 LQKENI. V gave up 3 bases and J gave up 7 bases; unmatched junction bases: 17. This CDR3 comprises 17 residues. The CDR3 DNA reads TGTGCCAGCTCACCCATAGGAGCGGGGGCCACCTCAGTGGAGCAGTACTTC. Protein product: CASSPIGAGATSVEQYF.

The chain recombines TRBV5-4 with TRBJ1-1; D perhaps matches TRBD1 (6 bases). CDR1 is SGHNT and CDR2 is YYREEE in the germline V gene (reference sequence). The CDR3 is made up of 14 amino acids. Between the trimmed V and J ends, which lost 6 bases and 3 bases, there was a span of 15 bases. CDR3 in amino acids: CASMMRGGDTEAFF. The CDR3 region has the DNA TGTGCCAGCATGATGAGGGGGGGGGACACTGAAGCTTTCTTT.

Comment on this clone: One end of the junction fails to match germline, which may point to a read error. The chain is built from TRBV19 and TRBJ2-5, with TRBD1 matching over 8 bases. The CDR3 runs to 15 residues. The germline CDR1 and CDR2 sequences are LNHDA and SQIVND (reference sequence). Here the CDR3 reads CTSSNYRQGQETQYF. The CDR3 DNA is TGTACCAGTAGTAATTATCGACAGGGGCAAGAGACCCAGTACTTC.

This clone was seen a single time. This chain uses TRBV5-1 with TRBJ1-3, with D perhaps TRBD1 (5 bases). The CDR3 consists of 16 residues. Per germline, CDR1 SGHRS and CDR2 YFSETQ. Trimming shortened V by 1 base and J by 8 bases, and 19 bases separated the two germline ends. CDR3 nucleotide sequence: TGCGCCAGCAGCTTGCCTACGGGGGAACCCGGGGACACCATATATTTT. It specifies CASSLPTGEPGDTIYF. Full variable domain (outside the CDR3, taken from reference TRBV5-1 and TRBJ1-3): KAGVTQTPRYLIKTRGQQVTLSCSPISGHRSVSWYQQTPGQGLQFLFEYFSETQRNKGNFPGRFSGRQFSNSRSEMNVSTLELGDSALYLCASSLPTGEPGDTIYFGEGSWLTVV.

The chain is built from TRBV5-4 and TRBJ2-5; D not resolved. TRBJ2-7 explains the end of the DNA better; the J call may be wrong. The germline V gene has CDR1 SGHNT and CDR2 YYREEE (reference sequence). The CDR3 extends over 13 amino acids. CDR3 region: CASSLLPQAEQYF. The CDR3 nucleotides are TGTGCCAGCAGCTTATTGCCCCAAGCCGAGCAGTACTTC.

The V call is TRBV18, the J call TRBJ1-2; 9 bases agree with TRBD1. This CDR3 has 17 amino acids. Looked up from germline, CDR1 is KGHSH and CDR2 is LQKENI. V lost 2 bases and J lost 0; bases outside the gene matches: 7. The CDR3 DNA reads as TGTGCCAGCTCACCATTGGGACAGGGTCTCTCTAACTATGGCTACACCTTC. It yields the protein CASSPLGQGLSNYGYTF.